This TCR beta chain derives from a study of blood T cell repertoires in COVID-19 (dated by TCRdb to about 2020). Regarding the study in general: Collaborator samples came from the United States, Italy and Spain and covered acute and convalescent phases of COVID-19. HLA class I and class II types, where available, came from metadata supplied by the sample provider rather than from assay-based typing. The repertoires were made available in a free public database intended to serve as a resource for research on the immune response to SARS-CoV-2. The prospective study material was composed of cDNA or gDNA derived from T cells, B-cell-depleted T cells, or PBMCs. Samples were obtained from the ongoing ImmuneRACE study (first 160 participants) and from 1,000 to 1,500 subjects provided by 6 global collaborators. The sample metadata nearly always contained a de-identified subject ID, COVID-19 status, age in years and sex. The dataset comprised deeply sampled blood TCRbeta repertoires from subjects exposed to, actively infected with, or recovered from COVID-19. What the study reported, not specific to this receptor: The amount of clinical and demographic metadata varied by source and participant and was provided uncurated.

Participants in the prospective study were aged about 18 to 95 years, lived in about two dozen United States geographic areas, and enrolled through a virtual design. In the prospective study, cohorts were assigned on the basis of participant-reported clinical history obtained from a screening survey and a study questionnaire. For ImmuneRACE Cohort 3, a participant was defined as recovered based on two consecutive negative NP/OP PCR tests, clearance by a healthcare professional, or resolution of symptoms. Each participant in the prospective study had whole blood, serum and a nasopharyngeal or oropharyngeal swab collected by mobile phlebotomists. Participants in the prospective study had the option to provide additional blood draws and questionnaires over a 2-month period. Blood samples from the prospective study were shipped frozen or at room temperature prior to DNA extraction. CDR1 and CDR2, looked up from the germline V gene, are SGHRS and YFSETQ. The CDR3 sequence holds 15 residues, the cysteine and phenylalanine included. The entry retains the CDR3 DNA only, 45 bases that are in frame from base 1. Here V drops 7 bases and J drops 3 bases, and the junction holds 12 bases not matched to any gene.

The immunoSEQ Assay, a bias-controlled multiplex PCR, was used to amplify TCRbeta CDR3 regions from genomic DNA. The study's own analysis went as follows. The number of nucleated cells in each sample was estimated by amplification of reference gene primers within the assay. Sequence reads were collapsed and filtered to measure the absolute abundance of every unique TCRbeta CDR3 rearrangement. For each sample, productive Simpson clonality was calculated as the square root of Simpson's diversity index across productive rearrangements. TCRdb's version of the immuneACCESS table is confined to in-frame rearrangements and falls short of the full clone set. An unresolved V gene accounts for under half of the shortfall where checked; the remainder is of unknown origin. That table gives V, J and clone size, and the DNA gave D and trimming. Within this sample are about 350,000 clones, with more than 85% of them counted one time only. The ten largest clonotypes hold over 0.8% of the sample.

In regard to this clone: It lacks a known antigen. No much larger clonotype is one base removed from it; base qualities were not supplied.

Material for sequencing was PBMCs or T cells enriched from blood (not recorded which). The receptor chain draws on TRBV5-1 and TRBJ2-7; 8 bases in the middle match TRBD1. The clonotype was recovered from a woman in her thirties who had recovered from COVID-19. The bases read TGCGCCAGCGCAAGGGACCAGGGGGCAGGCTACGAGCAGTACTTC. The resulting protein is CASARDQGAGYEQYF.